These 27 T cell receptor beta chains came from one sample sequenced in a study of blood T cell repertoires in COVID-19. This table comes from immunoSEQ multiplex PCR, and its TCRdb copy is limited to in-frame clones, with some not included. Of approximately 190,000 clones in the sample, around nine tenths were seen once. The sample comprised peripheral blood. The receptor source for this set is a woman in her 40s who had recovered from COVID-19.

The chain joins TRBV6-5 to TRBJ1-1; TRBD1 is a possible D gene (5 bases). This CDR3 region has 13 residues. CDR1 is MNHEY and CDR2 is SVGAGI in the germline V gene. V lost 7 bases to trimming and J lost 2 bases, with 11 bases between them. The CDR3 region has the DNA TGTGCCAGCAAGTGGGGACTTAACACTGAAGCTTTCTTT. It specifies CASKWGLNTEAFF.

The chain combines TRBV11-2 with TRBJ2-1; D may be TRBD1 (8 bases). Germline V gene sequence: CDR1 SGHAT, CDR2 FQNNGV. V was pared by 5 bases and J by 6 bases, with 23 bases between. The CDR3 sequence is 17 residues long. The CDR3 sequence is CASSPLRTTGEGNEQFF. The CDR3 coding sequence is TGTGCCAGCAGCCCCCTGAGGACGACAGGGGAGGGCAATGAGCAGTTCTTC.

J is TRBJ2-2 and V is TRBV6-2 or TRBV6-3; the D gene is possibly TRBD1 (6 bases). Germline V CDR1 and CDR2: MNHEY, SVGEGT. V was pared by 2 bases and J by 3 bases, with 13 bases between. The CDR3 is 16 amino acids. CDR3 DNA sequence: TGTGCCAGCAGTTACCTCCAGACAGGAGACACCGGGGAGCTGTTTTTT. Its protein is CASSYLQTGDTGELFF.

The rearrangement joins TRBV12-2 to TRBJ2-1; the listed D gene, TRBD1, was not tested against the DNA. TRBV12-2 is shown as a pseudogene. The CDR3 runs to 15 residues. The CDR3 nucleotides are TGTGCAAGTCGCCTCCTACAGGGATCCTACAATGAGCAGTTCTTC. It specifies CASRLLQGSYNEQFF.

V is TRBV29-1 and J is TRBJ2-1; 10 nucleotides match TRBD2. After removal of 4 bases from V and 10 bases from J, the junction contained 19 bases not matched to a gene. The CDR3 contains 17 residues. Germline V gene lookup returns CDR1 SQVTM and CDR2 ANQGSEA. As DNA, the CDR3 is TGCAGCGTTGCCAAGCGGGAGGGCCTTTGGGGGGTCTGGGAGCAGTTCTTC. This codes for CSVAKREGLWGVWEQFF.

This clone was seen ten or more times. The V call is TRBV6-1, the J call TRBJ1-6, with D maybe TRBD1 (5 bases). The CDR3 covers 14 residues. CDR1 is MNHNS, CDR2 SASEGT, per germline. V lost 3 bases and J 10 bases, leaving 13 bases between the germline ends. The CDR3 region is CASSDEPGPSPLHF. Here the CDR3 DNA reads TGTGCCAGCAGTGACGAACCAGGGCCGTCACCCCTCCACTTT.

V is TRBV18 and J is TRBJ1-2; D uncertain. The CDR3 is 13 amino acids. Per the germline V gene, CDR1 is KGHSH and CDR2 is LQKENI. Trimming removed 3 bases from V and 8 bases from J, with 13 bases in between. CDR3 in DNA: TGTGCCAGCTCACCGGGAGGCCTCCGGGGCTACACCTTC. It codes for CASSPGGLRGYTF.

This chain links TRBV3-1 (or the pseudogene TRBV3-2) with TRBJ2-5, with 8 positions matching TRBD2. The CDR3 consists of 15 residues. Germline CDR1 reads LGHDT; CDR2 reads YNNKEL (reference sequence). Trimming cost V 4 bases and J 3 bases; bases outside gene matches: 7. For the CDR3, the DNA is TGTGCCAGCAGCCTCCTAATAGCGGGAAAAGAGACCCAGTACTTC. It yields the protein CASSLLIAGKETQYF.

The chain has TRBV19 and TRBJ2-1; a weak D match, TRBD2 (5 bases). The germline V and J ends were trimmed by 3 bases and 4 bases, with 13 bases remaining between them. CDR3 length: 15 residues. The germline V gene encodes CDR1 LNHDA and CDR2 SQIVND (reference sequence). CDR3 protein: CASSISSTGYNEQFF. The CDR3 nucleotides are TGTGCCAGTAGTATCAGTAGTACGGGGTACAATGAGCAGTTCTTC. Based on the CDR3 plus reference TRBV19 and TRBJ2-1, the full variable domain is DGGITQSPKYLFRKEGQNVTLSCEQNLNHDAMYWYRQDPGQGLRLIYYSQIVNDFQKGDIAEGYSVSREKKESFPLTVTSAQKNPTAFYLCASSISSTGYNEQFFGPGTRLTVL.

The chain employs TRBV6-2 or TRBV6-3 and TRBJ2-3; 14 positions agree with TRBD2. V lost 0 bases to trimming and J lost 4 bases; unmatched junction nucleotides: 6. Germline assignment: CDR1 MNHEY and CDR2 SVGEGT. The CDR3 is 18 amino acids. Here the CDR3 DNA reads TGTGCCAGCAGTTACTCGACAGGGACTAGCGGGAGTTCAGATACGCAGTATTTT. Protein: CASSYSTGTSGSSDTQYF.

The rearrangement uses TRBV10-3 and TRBJ1-2; D unresolved. Per the germline V gene, CDR1 is ENHRY and CDR2 is SYGVKD. The V end lost 9 bases, the J end lost 4 bases, and 9 bases lay between the germline ends. There are 11 residues in the CDR3. CDR3 residues: CAISYSYGYTF. The CDR3 DNA reads TGTGCCATTTCGTATAGCTATGGCTACACCTTC.

This clone was seen a single time. This chain links TRBV12-3 or TRBV12-4 with TRBJ2-7, with D tentatively TRBD2 (6 bases). This CDR3 spans 13 amino acids. Trimming removed 7 bases from V and 6 bases from J, with 16 bases in between. The CDR3 here is CASTLLGGGEQYF. CDR3 DNA sequence: TGTGCCAGCACCCTATTGGGGGGTGGCGAGCAGTACTTC.

V gene TRBV27 combines with J gene TRBJ2-3, with 9 bases identical to TRBD1. Germline assignment: CDR1 MNHEY and CDR2 SMNVEV (reference sequence). CDR3 length equals 15 residues. V trimming: 8 bases; J trimming: 1 base; junction bases outside the gene matches: 7. The CDR3 loop reads CASSLRDRGTDTQYF. DNA for the CDR3: TGTGCCAGCTCCCTAAGGGACAGGGGCACAGATACGCAGTATTTT.

The rearrangement uses TRBV15 and TRBJ2-5, with TRBD2 matching 11 bases. CDR1 and CDR2 from the germline V gene are LNHNV and YYDKDF (reference sequence). CDR3 length: 16 residues. The J segment lost 5 bases and the V segment lost 1 base, leaving 6 bases of the junction unmatched. The CDR3 nucleotides read TGTGCCACCAGCAGAGCGGCGACTAGCGGGATTGAGACCCAGTACTTC. Translating it yields CATSRAATSGIETQYF. Full variable domain (outside the CDR3, taken from reference TRBV15 and TRBJ2-5): DAMVIQNPRYQVTQFGKPVTLSCSQTLNHNVMYWYQQKSSQAPKLLFHYYDKDFNNEADTPDNFQSRRPNTSFCFLDIRSPGLGDTAMYLCATSRAATSGIETQYFGPGTRLLVL.

The chain links TRBV19 to TRBJ1-1; 9 bases match TRBD1. From germline, CDR1 is LNHDA and CDR2 SQIVND (reference sequence). The CDR3 totals 15 residues. Germline trimming cut 5 bases from V and 4 bases from J; bases unmatched to any gene: 8. This chain's CDR3 is CASSLPTGGSTEAFF. The CDR3 region has the DNA TGTGCCAGTAGTCTCCCGACAGGGGGGAGCACTGAAGCTTTCTTT.

V gene TRBV6-6 combines with J gene TRBJ2-7; D gene ambiguous. The germline V gene has CDR1 MNHNY and CDR2 SVGAGI (reference sequence). V lost 4 bases and J 2 bases, leaving 3 bases between the germline ends. CDR3 length: 11 residues. CDR3 DNA sequence: TGTGCCAGCAGTTCCACCTACGAGCAGTACTTC. Protein product: CASSSTYEQYF.

The chain links TRBV5-1 to TRBJ2-3; 13 bases agree with TRBD2. This CDR3 has 15 residues. Trimming cost V 5 bases and J 6 bases; bases outside gene matches: 6. Germline V lookup: CDR1 SGHRS, CDR2 YFSETQ. Here the CDR3 reads CASRRTSGSGDTQYF. The DNA for the CDR3 is TGCGCCAGCAGACGGACTAGCGGGAGTGGGGATACGCAGTATTTT.

The V call is TRBV19, the J call TRBJ2-3; D might be TRBD1 (6 bases). The CDR3 is made up of 15 amino acids. CDR1 is LNHDA and CDR2 is SQIVND in the germline V gene (reference sequence). V lost 2 bases and J lost 0, with 9 bases in between. The CDR3 sequence is CASSIPTGSTDTQYF. As DNA, the CDR3 is TGTGCCAGTAGTATACCAACAGGGAGCACAGATACGCAGTATTTT.

The rearrangement links TRBV3-1 (or the pseudogene TRBV3-2) to TRBJ1-5; no reliable D call. Germline loops: CDR1 LGHDT, CDR2 YNNKEL (reference sequence). The CDR3 contains 15 residues. V was trimmed by 1 base and J by 3 bases, leaving 10 bases between them. CDR3: CASSQGNSPNQPQHF. The CDR3 DNA reads as TGTGCCAGCAGCCAAGGTAACAGCCCCAATCAGCCCCAGCATTTT.

The chain combines TRBV19 with TRBJ1-2; no reliable D call. CDR1 LNHDA and CDR2 SQIVND come from the germline V gene (reference sequence). Trimming shortened V by 8 bases and J by 13 bases, and 14 bases separated the two germline ends. The CDR3 has 10 residues. The CDR3 coding sequence is TGTGCCAGTCTCGGAGGGAGTGCCACCTTC. Translating gives CASLGGSATF.

V gene TRBV27 combines with J gene TRBJ2-1; 13 bases line up with TRBD2. The germline V gene encodes CDR1 MNHEY and CDR2 SMNVEV (reference sequence). This CDR3 contains 15 residues. The trim removed 2 bases at V and 9 bases at J, leaving 4 bases unmatched. CDR3 in DNA: TGTGCCAGCAGTTTACTCACTAGCGGGAGGGCTGAGCAGTTCTTC. Translated, it gives CASSLLTSGRAEQFF.

The J gene is TRBJ1-1, the V gene TRBV3-1 (or the pseudogene TRBV3-2); 8 nucleotides match TRBD1. This CDR3 contains 16 residues. V shed 4 bases and J 1 base; nucleotides not matched to a gene: 8. Germline V gene lookup returns CDR1 LGHDT and CDR2 YNNKEL (reference sequence). The CDR3 sequence is CASSRYEGQANTEAFF. The CDR3 coding sequence is TGTGCCAGCAGCCGCTACGAGGGACAGGCGAACACTGAAGCTTTCTTT.

The J gene is TRBJ2-3, the V gene TRBV7-7; the match to TRBD2 covers 8 bases. The CDR3 spans 15 residues. V was pared by 6 bases and J by 2 bases, with 7 bases of the junction left unmatched. Germline loops: CDR1 SSHAT, CDR2 FNYEAQ (reference sequence). CDR3 in DNA: TGTGCCAGCAGTCAAACTAGCGGATCCACAGATACGCAGTATTTT. This encodes CASSQTSGSTDTQYF.

V usage is TRBV3-1 (or the pseudogene TRBV3-2) and J usage is TRBJ1-3; tentative D call: TRBD1 (5 bases). Trimming stripped 2 bases from V and 0 bases from J, with 11 bases between. This CDR3 contains 16 residues. Germline V gene sequence: CDR1 LGHDT, CDR2 YNNKEL (reference sequence). In DNA, the CDR3 is TGTGCCAGCAGCCAATGGGGCATACCCTCTGGAAACACCATATATTTT. Encoded protein: CASSQWGIPSGNTIYF.

The genes are TRBV30 and TRBJ1-3; TRBD1 matches at 7 bases. There are 16 residues in the CDR3. The germline V gene encodes CDR1 GTSNPN and CDR2 SVGIG (reference sequence). The ends lost 2 bases at V and 0 bases at J; junction bases unmatched: 7. The CDR3 DNA reads as TGTGCCTGGAGTTTGGGACAGCTTAACTCTGGAAACACCATATATTTT. Translation: CAWSLGQLNSGNTIYF.

The CDR3 region has the DNA TGCGCCAGCAGTCCCAGGGTGATGACCCAGTACTTC. The encoded protein is CASSPRVMTQYF. The V and J genes are TRBV23-1 and TRBJ2-5; TRBD1 might be the D (5 bases). TRBV23-1 is an open reading frame, and its role is uncertain. CDR3 size: 12 residues. Trimming cost V 4 bases and J 7 bases, with 10 bases left between them.

The rearrangement joins TRBV20-1 to TRBJ2-5, with D perhaps matching TRBD1 (6 bases). The V gene lost 4 bases and the J gene lost 3 bases, with 6 bases spanning the gap. Germline V CDR1 and CDR2: DFQATT, SNEGSKA (reference sequence). The length of the CDR3 is 11 residues. This CDR3 is CSANREETQYF. The CDR3 nucleotides read TGCAGTGCTAACAGGGAAGAGACCCAGTACTTC.